This T cell receptor beta chain was sequenced for a study of blood T cell repertoires in COVID-19. Study-level background: The United States, Italy and Spain supplied acute and convalescent COVID-19 samples.

A PCR-confirmed or clinician-diagnosed COVID-19 case had contacted exposed participants within 2 weeks of entry. Using immunoSEQ multiplex PCR, the repertoire was profiled, and TCRdb retains in-frame clones only, with some absent. The data contain 200,000 to 250,000 clones, about 90% of them singletons. This clone was seen only once. The CDR3 totals 16 residues. Germline loops: CDR1 SGDLS, CDR2 YYNGEE. V lost 4 bases and J lost 0, with 14 bases in between. This chain connects TRBV9 to TRBJ2-1; no clear D gene. Sequenced input: PBMCs or T cells enriched from blood (not recorded which). The clonotype was recovered from a man aged 25 to 40 who had been exposed to COVID-19. The CDR3 nucleotides are TGTGCCAGCAGCTCAAACGGTCGGAGCTCCTACAATGAGCAGTTCTTC. Its translation: CASSSNGRSSYNEQFF.